Listed here are 3 T cell receptor beta chains from one sample, sequenced in a study of blood T cell repertoires in COVID-19. Generated by immunoSEQ multiplex PCR, the TCRdb table keeps only in-frame clones and is missing some. The sample has 20,000 to 25,000 clones, roughly 89% seen once. Material: peripheral blood. These receptor sequences come from a woman of 80 years or more with active or convalescent COVID-19.

The chain links TRBV6-5 to TRBJ1-4; D is perhaps TRBD1 (6 bases). Deletions cut 6 bases from V and 7 bases from J, with 18 bases between. Germline V gene sequence: CDR1 MNHEY, CDR2 SVGAGI. CDR3 size: 15 residues. CDR3 in DNA: TGTGCCAGCAGCCTGGGGGGGCTAGTTGGTGAAAAACTGTTTTTT. This sequence encodes CASSLGGLVGEKLFF.

This rearrangement joins TRBV5-4 to TRBJ1-1; no reliable D call. Germline CDR1 and CDR2: SGHNT and YYREEE (reference sequence). V was pared by 0 bases and J by 3 bases, with 9 bases between. The CDR3 covers 14 residues. CDR3 loop: CASSLAPSDTEAFF. The CDR3, as DNA: TGTGCCAGCAGCTTGGCCCCTAGTGACACTGAAGCTTTCTTT.

The V gene is TRBV2, the J gene TRBJ1-3, with 7 bases fitting TRBD1. The CDR3 is 13 amino acids. With V trimmed by 6 bases and J by 4 bases, 3 bases remained unmatched. CDR1 is SNHLY, CDR2 FYNNEI, per germline. This chain's CDR3 is CASSIQGGNTIYF. CDR3 bases: TGTGCCAGCAGCATACAGGGGGGAAACACCATATATTTT. The variable domain in full, with the rest retrieved from reference TRBV2 and TRBJ1-3, is EPEVTQTPSHQVTQMGQEVILRCVPISNHLYFYWYRQILGQKVEFLVSFYNNEISEKSEIFDDQFSVERPDGSNFTLKIRSTKLEDSAMYFCASSIQGGNTIYFGEGSWLTVV.